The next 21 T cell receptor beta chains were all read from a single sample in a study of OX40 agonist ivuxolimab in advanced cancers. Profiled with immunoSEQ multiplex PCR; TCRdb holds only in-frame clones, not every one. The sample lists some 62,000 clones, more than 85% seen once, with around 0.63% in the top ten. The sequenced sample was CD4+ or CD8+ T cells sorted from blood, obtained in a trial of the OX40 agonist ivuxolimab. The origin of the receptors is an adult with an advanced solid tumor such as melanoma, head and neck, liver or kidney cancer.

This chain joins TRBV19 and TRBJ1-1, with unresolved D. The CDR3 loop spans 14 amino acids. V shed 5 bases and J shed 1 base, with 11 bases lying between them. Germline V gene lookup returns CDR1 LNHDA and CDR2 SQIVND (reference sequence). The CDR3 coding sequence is TGTGCCAGTAGTTACAGCATCCGGAACACTGAAGCTTTCTTT. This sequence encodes CASSYSIRNTEAFF.

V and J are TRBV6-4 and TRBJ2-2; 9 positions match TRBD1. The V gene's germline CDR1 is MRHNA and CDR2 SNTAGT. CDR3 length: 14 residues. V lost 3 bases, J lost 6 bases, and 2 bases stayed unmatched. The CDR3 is CASSETGGPGELFF. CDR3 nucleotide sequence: TGTGCCAGCAGTGAAACAGGGGGCCCCGGGGAGCTGTTTTTT.

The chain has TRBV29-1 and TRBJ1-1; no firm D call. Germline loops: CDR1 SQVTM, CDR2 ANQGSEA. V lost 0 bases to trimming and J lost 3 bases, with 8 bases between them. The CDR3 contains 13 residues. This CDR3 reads CSVEETRDTEAFF. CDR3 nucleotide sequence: TGCAGCGTTGAAGAAACTAGGGACACTGAAGCTTTCTTT.

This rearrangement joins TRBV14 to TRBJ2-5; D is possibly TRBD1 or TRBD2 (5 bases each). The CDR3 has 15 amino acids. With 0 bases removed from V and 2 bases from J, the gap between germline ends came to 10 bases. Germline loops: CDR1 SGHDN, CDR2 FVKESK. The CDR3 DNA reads TGTGCCAGCAGCCAAGATAACAGGAGGCAAGAGACCCAGTACTTC. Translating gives CASSQDNRRQETQYF.

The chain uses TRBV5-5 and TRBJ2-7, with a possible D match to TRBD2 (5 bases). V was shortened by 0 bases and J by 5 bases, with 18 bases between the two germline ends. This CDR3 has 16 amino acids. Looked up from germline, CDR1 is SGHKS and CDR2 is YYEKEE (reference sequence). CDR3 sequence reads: CASSLAVRASKDEQYF. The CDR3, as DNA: TGTGCCAGCAGCTTGGCCGTAAGGGCTAGCAAGGACGAGCAGTACTTC.

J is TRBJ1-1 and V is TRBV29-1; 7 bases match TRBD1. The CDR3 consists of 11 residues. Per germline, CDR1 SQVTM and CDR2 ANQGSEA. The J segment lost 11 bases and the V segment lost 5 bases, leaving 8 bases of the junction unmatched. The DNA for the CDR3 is TGCAGCGTTCGCCAGGGGGTCCGGGCTTTCTTT. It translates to CSVRQGVRAFF.

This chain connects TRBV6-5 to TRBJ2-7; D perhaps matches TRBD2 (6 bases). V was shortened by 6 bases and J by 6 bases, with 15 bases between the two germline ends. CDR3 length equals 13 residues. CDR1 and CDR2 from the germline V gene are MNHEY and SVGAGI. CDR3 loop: CASRRDSLAEQYF. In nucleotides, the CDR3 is TGTGCCAGCAGGAGGGACTCACTGGCCGAGCAGTACTTC.

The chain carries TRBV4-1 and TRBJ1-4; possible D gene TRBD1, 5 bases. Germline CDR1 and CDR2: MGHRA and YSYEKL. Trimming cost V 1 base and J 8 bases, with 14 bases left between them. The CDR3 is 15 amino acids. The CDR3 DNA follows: TGCGCCAGCAGCCAAGTATGGGGGGTAGAAGAAAAACTGTTTTTT. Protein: CASSQVWGVEEKLFF.

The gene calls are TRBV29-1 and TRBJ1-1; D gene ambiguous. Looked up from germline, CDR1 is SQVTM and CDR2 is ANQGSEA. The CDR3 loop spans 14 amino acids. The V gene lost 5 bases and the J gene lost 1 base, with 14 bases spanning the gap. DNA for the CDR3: TGCAGCGTTCACCTGACCCGGTGGAACACTGAAGCTTTCTTT. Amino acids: CSVHLTRWNTEAFF. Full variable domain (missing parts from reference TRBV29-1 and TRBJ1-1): SAVISQKPSRDICQRGTSLTIQCQVDSQVTMMFWYRQQPGQSLTLIATANQGSEATYESGFVIDKFPISRPNLTFSTLTVSNMSPEDSSIYLCSVHLTRWNTEAFFGQGTRLTVV.

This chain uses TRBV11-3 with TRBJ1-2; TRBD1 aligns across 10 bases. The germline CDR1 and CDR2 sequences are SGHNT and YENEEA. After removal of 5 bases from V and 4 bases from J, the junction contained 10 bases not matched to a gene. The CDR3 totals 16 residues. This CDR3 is CASSLGRDRGVYGYTF. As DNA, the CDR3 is TGTGCCAGCAGCCTTGGCCGGGACAGGGGAGTCTATGGCTACACCTTC.

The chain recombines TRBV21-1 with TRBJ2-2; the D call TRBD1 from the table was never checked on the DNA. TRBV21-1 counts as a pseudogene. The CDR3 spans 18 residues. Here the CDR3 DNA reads TGTGCCAGCAGCAAAATGGACCTCGGGACAGGTAACACCGGGGAGCTGTTTTTT. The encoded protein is CASSKMDLGTGNTGELFF.

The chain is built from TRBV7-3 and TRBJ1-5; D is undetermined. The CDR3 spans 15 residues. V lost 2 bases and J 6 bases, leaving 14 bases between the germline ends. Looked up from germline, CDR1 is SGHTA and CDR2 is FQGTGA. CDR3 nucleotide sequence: TGTGCCAGCAGCTTAGACGGCAGTATGCCTCAGCCCCAGCATTTT. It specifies CASSLDGSMPQPQHF.

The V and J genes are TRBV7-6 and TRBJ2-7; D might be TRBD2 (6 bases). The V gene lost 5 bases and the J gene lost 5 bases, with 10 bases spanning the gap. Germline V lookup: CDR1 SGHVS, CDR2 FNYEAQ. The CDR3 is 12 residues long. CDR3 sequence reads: CASSPGTDEQYF. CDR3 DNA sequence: TGTGCCAGCAGCCCGGGGACTGACGAGCAGTACTTC.

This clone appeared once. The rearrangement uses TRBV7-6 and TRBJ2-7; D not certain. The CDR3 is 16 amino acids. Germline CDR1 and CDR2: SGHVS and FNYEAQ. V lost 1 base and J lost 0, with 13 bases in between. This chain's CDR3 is CASSLELPGASYEQYF. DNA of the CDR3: TGTGCCAGCAGCTTAGAATTGCCAGGCGCCTCCTACGAGCAGTACTTC.

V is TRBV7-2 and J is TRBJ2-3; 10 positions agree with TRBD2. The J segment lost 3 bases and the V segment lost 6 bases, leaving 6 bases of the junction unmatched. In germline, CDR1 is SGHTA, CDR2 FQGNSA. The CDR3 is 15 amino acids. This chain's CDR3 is CASRTSGGGTDTQYF. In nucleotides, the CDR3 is TGTGCCAGCAGGACCAGCGGGGGGGGGACAGATACGCAGTATTTT. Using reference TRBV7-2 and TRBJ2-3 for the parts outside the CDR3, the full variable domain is GAGVSQSPSNKVTEKGKDVELRCDPISGHTALYWYRQSLGQGLEFLIYFQGNSAPDKSGLPSDRFSAERTGGSVSTLTIQRTQQEDSAVYLCASRTSGGGTDTQYFGPGTRLTVL.

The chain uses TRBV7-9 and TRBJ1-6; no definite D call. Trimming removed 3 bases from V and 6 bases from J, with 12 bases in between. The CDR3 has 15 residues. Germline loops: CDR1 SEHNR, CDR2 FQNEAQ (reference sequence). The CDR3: CASSLNPGVNSPLHF. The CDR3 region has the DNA TGTGCCAGCAGCTTGAATCCGGGTGTTAATTCACCCCTCCACTTT.

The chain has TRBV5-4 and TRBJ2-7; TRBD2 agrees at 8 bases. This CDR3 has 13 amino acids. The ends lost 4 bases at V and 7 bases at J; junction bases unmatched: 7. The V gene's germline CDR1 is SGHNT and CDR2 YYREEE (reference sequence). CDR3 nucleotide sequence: TGTGCCAGCAGCACCGAGGTAGCGGGGGAGCAGTACTTC. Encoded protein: CASSTEVAGEQYF.

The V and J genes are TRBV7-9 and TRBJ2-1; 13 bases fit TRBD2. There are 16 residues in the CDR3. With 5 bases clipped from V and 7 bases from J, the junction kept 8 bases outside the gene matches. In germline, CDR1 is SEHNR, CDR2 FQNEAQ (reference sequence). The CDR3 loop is CASSAPGTSGVNEQFF. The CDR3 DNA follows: TGTGCCAGCAGCGCCCCCGGGACTAGCGGGGTGAATGAGCAGTTCTTC.

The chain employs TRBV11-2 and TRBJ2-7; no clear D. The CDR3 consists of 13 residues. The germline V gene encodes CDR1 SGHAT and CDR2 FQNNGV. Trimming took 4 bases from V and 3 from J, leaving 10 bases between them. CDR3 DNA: TGTGCCAGCAGCTATGGTTCCGTCTACGAGCAGTACTTC. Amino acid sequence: CASSYGSVYEQYF.

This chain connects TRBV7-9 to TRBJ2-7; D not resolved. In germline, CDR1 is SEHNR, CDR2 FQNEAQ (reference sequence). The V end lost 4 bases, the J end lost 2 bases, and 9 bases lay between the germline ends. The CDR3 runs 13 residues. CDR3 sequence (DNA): TGTGCCAGCAGCTCGGACCCGCCCTACGAGCAGTACTTC. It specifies CASSSDPPYEQYF.

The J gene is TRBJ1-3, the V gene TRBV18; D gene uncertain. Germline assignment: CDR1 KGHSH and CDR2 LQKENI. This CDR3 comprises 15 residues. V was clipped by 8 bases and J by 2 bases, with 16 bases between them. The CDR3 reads CASGDGGAAGNTIYF. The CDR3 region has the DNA TGTGCCAGCGGCGATGGTGGCGCCGCTGGAAACACCATATATTTT.